This T cell receptor (beta chain) came from a study of blood T cell repertoires in COVID-19. Clones were read by immunoSEQ multiplex PCR, and TCRdb kept only the in-frame ones, dropping some. The sample lists more than 110,000 clones; 80% to 85% were seen once. The sequencing input was peripheral blood. This receptor was obtained from a woman aged 60 to 75 with acute or convalescent COVID-19.

This CDR3 is CASSSGGGTYYGYTF. The CDR3 DNA is TGTGCCAGCAGCTCTGGTGGGGGGACCTACTATGGCTACACCTTC. The chain uses TRBV11-3 and TRBJ1-2, with D possibly TRBD1 on 5 matching bases. With 4 bases removed from V and 3 bases from J, the gap between germline ends came to 15 bases. The CDR3 covers 15 residues. Looked up from germline, CDR1 is SGHNT and CDR2 is YENEEA.